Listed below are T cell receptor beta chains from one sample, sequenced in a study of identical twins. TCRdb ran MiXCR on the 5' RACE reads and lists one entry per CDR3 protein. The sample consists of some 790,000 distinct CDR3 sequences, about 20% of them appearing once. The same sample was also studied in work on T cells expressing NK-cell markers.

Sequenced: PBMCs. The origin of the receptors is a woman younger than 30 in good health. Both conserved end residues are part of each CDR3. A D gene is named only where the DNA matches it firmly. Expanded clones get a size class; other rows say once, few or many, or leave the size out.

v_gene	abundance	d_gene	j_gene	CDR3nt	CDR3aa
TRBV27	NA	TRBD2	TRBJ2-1	TGTGCCAGCAGTTTGACCCGGACTAGCGGGAGGCCGAATGAGCAGTTCTTC	CASSLTRTSGRPNEQFF
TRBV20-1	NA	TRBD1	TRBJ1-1	TGCAGTGTTCTGGGACAGCCGAACACTGAAGCTTTCTTT	CSVLGQPNTEAFF
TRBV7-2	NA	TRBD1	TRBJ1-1	TGTGCCAGCAGCTTCGTCCCGGGACAGGGGACGAACACTGAAGCTTTCTTT	CASSFVPGQGTNTEAFF
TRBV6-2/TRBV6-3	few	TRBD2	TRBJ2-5	TGTGCCAGCAGTTACTACGAGGCTAGCGGGGGGTCGGACCCCTTCCAGTACTTC	CASSYYEASGGSDPFQYF
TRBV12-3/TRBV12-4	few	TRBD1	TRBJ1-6	TGTGCCAGCAGATCAGGGACAGCTTATAATTCACCCCTCCACTTT	CASRSGTAYNSPLHF
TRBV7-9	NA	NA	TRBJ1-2	TGTGCCAGCAGCTCCCCGCAGCAGGGGAAACGTGGCTACACCTTC	CASSSPQQGKRGYTF
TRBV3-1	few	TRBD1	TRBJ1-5	TGTGCCAGCAGCCCCGACAGGGTTCAGCCCCAGCATTTT	CASSPDRVQPQHF
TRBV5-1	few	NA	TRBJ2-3	TGCGCCAGCAGCTTGGCCCAGCCAGATACGCAGTATTTT	CASSLAQPDTQYF
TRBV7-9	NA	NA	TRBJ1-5	TGTGCCAGCAGTCCCGACCTGGGGCCAAATCAGCCCCAGCATTTT	CASSPDLGPNQPQHF
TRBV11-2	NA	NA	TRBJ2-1	TGTGCCAGCAGCCCGTCCCCGAGGGGCCTCTACAATGAGCAGTTCTTC	CASSPSPRGLYNEQFF
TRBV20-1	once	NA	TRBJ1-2	TGCAGTGCTAGGGCTGGGGGCGCCGGCAACTATGGCTACACCTTC	CSARAGGAGNYGYTF
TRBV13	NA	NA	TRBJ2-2	TGTGCCAGCAGCTTAGGGGGAATCACCGGGGAGCTGTTTTTT	CASSLGGITGELFF